The present TCR beta chain was sequenced within a study of T cell responses to AZD1222 COVID-19 vaccine. General study findings and limits: Compared with day 0, the breadth and depth of the Spike-specific TCR repertoire rose significantly after two doses of AZD1222. A mostly white British donor set with more females was recruited, and clonal diversity was possibly underestimated.

Clones were sequenced by immunoSEQ multiplex PCR, and TCRdb holds only the in-frame ones, with some missing. In the table there are under 70,000 clones, 76% of which are singletons. Trimming took 0 bases from V and 2 from J, leaving 17 bases between them. The germline CDR1 and CDR2 sequences are SSHAT and FNYEAQ (reference sequence). The CDR3 spans 17 residues. With respect to this clone: The antigen is unknown.

The source was peripheral blood, collected on day 0 of AZD1222 vaccination. The gene calls are TRBV7-7 and TRBJ2-7, with D tentatively TRBD1 or TRBD2 (6 bases each). This sequence originates from an adult in good health. For the CDR3, the DNA is TGTGCCAGCAGCTTAGCGCGGGACACAGCCCCACCCTACGAGCAGTACTTC. Translation: CASSLARDTAPPYEQYF.